This is a list of T cell receptor beta chains from one sample in a study of shared clonotypes between healthy human individuals. Using immunoSEQ multiplex PCR, the repertoire was profiled, and TCRdb retains in-frame clones only, with some absent. The sample records a few million clones, approximately 93% being singletons. The sample taken for sequencing was naive CD4+ T cells from PBMCs. The receptors were sampled from a man aged 18 to 30 in good health. Some clones in this sample may be carry-over from other donors' samples. Each CDR3 is given with its conserved first and last residue. The D gene is left open where the match is weak. Some rows have no size entry. The others give once, few or many, or a class for an expanded clone.

.	TRBV5-4	TRBJ1-2	.	CASSLDSTNYGYTF	TGTGCCAGCAGCTTGGACAGTACTAACTATGGCTACACCTTC
once	TRBV28	TRBJ1-5	TRBD1	CAEGQGGTEQPQHF	TGTGCCGAAGGACAGGGCGGGACGGAACAGCCCCAGCATTTT
.	TRBV6-1	TRBJ2-7	TRBD2	CASSDTSGRYEQYF	TGTGCCAGCAGTGACACTAGCGGGAGGTACGAGCAGTACTTC
.	TRBV27	TRBJ1-2	TRBD1	CASSFDRAQLYGYTF	TGTGCCAGCAGTTTCGACAGGGCCCAACTCTATGGCTACACCTTC
once	TRBV10-3	TRBJ2-5	.	CAISEQGTSGETQYF	TGTGCCATCAGTGAACAGGGGACTAGTGGAGAGACCCAGTACTTC
.	TRBV4-2	TRBJ1-3	.	CASSPLGGDGNTIYF	TGTGCCAGCAGCCCCCTCGGAGGGGACGGAAACACCATATATTTT
.	TRBV25-1	TRBJ2-7	.	CASSESDGSSWEQYF	TGTGCCAGCAGTGAAAGCGACGGGTCATCCTGGGAGCAGTACTTC
.	TRBV7-3	TRBJ2-1	TRBD2	CASSLGIAGVDEQFF	TGTGCCAGCAGCTTAGGGATAGCGGGAGTCGATGAGCAGTTCTTC
.	TRBV30	TRBJ2-6	.	CAWKGSLGSAISGANVLTF	TGTGCCTGGAAAGGGTCATTGGGGAGCGCCATCTCTGGGGCCAACGTCCTGACTTTC
.	TRBV7-5	TRBJ2-5	.	CVRSLVRTGPQETQYF	TGTGTCAGAAGCTTAGTGCGGACAGGGCCCCAAGAGACCCAGTACTTC
.	TRBV11-1	TRBJ2-3	TRBD2	CASTLRSLAGTDTQYF	TGTGCCAGCACCCTGCGGAGCCTAGCGGGAACCGATACGCAGTATTTT
.	TRBV25-1	TRBJ1-2	TRBD1	CASSPGQGNYGYTF	TGTGCCAGCAGTCCCGGACAGGGGAACTATGGCTACACCTTC
.	TRBV6-6	TRBJ1-1	.	CASSLLGPTEAFF	TGTGCCAGCAGCCTCCTAGGGCCCACTGAAGCTTTCTTT
.	TRBV30	TRBJ2-3	.	CAWSVSGLGTQYF	TGTGCCTGGAGCGTATCAGGTTTGGGTACGCAGTATTTT
.	TRBV5-4	TRBJ1-2	TRBD1	CASSLGRLGPGGAYGYTF	TGTGCCAGCAGCTTGGGGCGATTGGGCCCAGGGGGGGCCTATGGCTACACCTTC
.	TRBV11-2	TRBJ2-5	TRBD1	CASSLQSRGQETQYF	TGTGCCAGCAGCTTACAAAGCAGGGGGCAAGAGACCCAGTACTTC
.	TRBV29-1	TRBJ2-2	.	CSVERILGAGELFF	TGCAGCGTTGAGCGCATTCTGGGGGCCGGGGAGCTGTTTTTT
.	TRBV5-1	TRBJ2-7	.	CASSVDSLTYEQYF	TGCGCCAGCAGCGTGGACAGCTTAACCTACGAGCAGTACTTC
.	TRBV18	TRBJ1-1	.	CASSSRASRGNTEAFF	TGTGCCAGCTCATCCCGGGCCTCGAGGGGGAACACTGAAGCTTTCTTT
.	TRBV4-2	TRBJ1-5	.	CASSQDLGERPQHF	TGTGCCAGCAGCCAAGATCTTGGGGAACGGCCCCAGCATTTT
.	TRBV20-1	TRBJ2-5	.	CSARATQTQYF	TGCAGTGCTAGAGCCACGCAGACCCAGTACTTC
.	TRBV10-3	TRBJ2-1	TRBD1	CAIGTVSYNEQFF	TGTGCCATCGGGACAGTCTCCTACAATGAGCAGTTCTTC
.	TRBV19	TRBJ2-1	.	CASRLASEQFF	TGTGCCAGTAGGCTAGCTTCTGAGCAGTTCTTC
.	TRBV5-4	TRBJ2-1	.	CASSLNPALNNEQFF	TGTGCCAGCAGCTTGAACCCGGCCTTAAACAATGAGCAGTTCTTC
.	TRBV7-9	TRBJ2-7	.	CASSQDGESDEQYF	TGTGCCAGCAGCCAAGACGGGGAGTCCGACGAGCAGTACTTC
.	TRBV30	TRBJ1-2	TRBD1	CAWSQGANGYTF	TGTGCCTGGAGTCAGGGGGCGAATGGCTACACCTTC
.	TRBV6-6	TRBJ2-1	.	CASSYSVFNEQFF	TGTGCCAGCAGTTACTCGGTTTTCAATGAGCAGTTCTTC
.	TRBV28	TRBJ1-1	TRBD1	CASSGQGPTEAFF	TGTGCCAGCAGTGGACAGGGCCCCACTGAAGCTTTCTTT
.	TRBV4-2	TRBJ2-7	TRBD2	CASSRAGGLTYEQYF	TGTGCCAGCAGCCGAGCGGGAGGGCTCACGTACGAGCAGTACTTC
.	TRBV6-5	TRBJ1-1	.	CASSYLRGAVNTEAFF	TGTGCCAGCAGTTATCTTCGGGGGGCGGTGAACACTGAAGCTTTCTTT
.	TRBV7-9	TRBJ2-1	TRBD2	CASSLGLARSYNEQFF	TGTGCCAGCAGCCTCGGACTAGCTAGGTCCTACAATGAGCAGTTCTTC
.	TRBV6-5	TRBJ1-1	.	CATSTERAFF	TGTGCCACTTCGACGGAGCGGGCTTTCTTT
.	TRBV4-3	TRBJ2-4	.	CASSQESAKNIQYF	TGCGCCAGCAGCCAAGAGTCGGCCAAAAACATTCAGTACTTC
.	TRBV4-2	TRBJ2-3	TRBD2	CASSQHERELTDTQYF	TGTGCCAGCAGCCAACACGAGCGGGAGCTCACAGATACGCAGTATTTT
.	TRBV25-1	TRBJ1-2	.	CASSRASYGYTF	TGTGCCAGCAGTAGGGCCAGCTATGGCTACACCTTC
.	TRBV28	TRBJ2-7	.	CASRRAGSSYEQYF	TGTGCCAGCCGCCGGGCGGGCAGCTCCTACGAGCAGTACTTC
.	TRBV28	TRBJ2-1	.	CASSPPGTPYNEQFF	TGTGCCAGCAGTCCCCCCGGGACACCCTACAATGAGCAGTTCTTC
.	TRBV28	TRBJ2-7	.	CASSLVHSEQYF	TGTGCCAGCAGTTTGGTGCATTCCGAGCAGTACTTC
.	TRBV19	TRBJ2-2	.	CAAREGNTGELFF	TGTGCCGCTCGCGAGGGGAACACCGGGGAGCTGTTTTTT
once	TRBV2	TRBJ1-5	.	CASTLVGGDQPQHF	TGTGCCAGCACCCTAGTGGGGGGGGATCAGCCCCAGCATTTT
.	TRBV7-8	TRBJ2-7	.	CASQRGAQTGYEQYF	TGTGCCAGCCAACGTGGGGCTCAAACTGGTTACGAGCAGTACTTC
.	TRBV6-5	TRBJ2-7	TRBD1	CASLGTGSSYEQYF	TGTGCCAGCCTCGGGACAGGAAGCTCCTACGAGCAGTACTTC
.	TRBV7-3	TRBJ2-2	.	CASSLTQGTGELFF	TGTGCCAGCAGCTTAACTCAGGGGACCGGGGAGCTGTTTTTT
.	TRBV18	TRBJ2-1	.	CASSPFRSEGEQFF	TGTGCCAGCTCACCGTTCAGGAGCGAGGGTGAGCAGTTCTTC
.	TRBV4-1	TRBJ2-2	.	CASRETGGGGAGELFF	TGCGCCAGCAGGGAGACCGGGGGAGGAGGTGCCGGGGAGCTGTTTTTT
once	TRBV7-9	TRBJ2-6	.	CASSTGPESGANVLTF	TGTGCCAGCAGCACCGGACCCGAATCTGGGGCCAACGTCCTGACTTTC
once	TRBV7-9	TRBJ2-2	.	CASSLRGGEGELFF	TGTGCCAGCAGCCTCAGGGGCGGGGAAGGGGAGCTGTTTTTT
.	TRBV5-1	TRBJ2-5	TRBD1	CASSLTTGGQETQYF	TGCGCCAGCAGCCTTACGACAGGGGGTCAAGAGACCCAGTACTTC
.	TRBV6-6	TRBJ1-2	.	CASSLGPGRNYGYTF	TGTGCCAGCAGCCTGGGGCCAGGCCGGAACTATGGCTACACCTTC
.	TRBV5-4	TRBJ2-7	TRBD1	CASSFRGQYEQYF	TGTGCCAGCAGCTTCAGGGGGCAATACGAGCAGTACTTC
.	TRBV11-2	TRBJ2-7	.	CASSLVVAGLEQYF	TGTGCCAGCAGCTTAGTGGTGGCGGGACTCGAGCAGTACTTC
.	TRBV7-2	TRBJ1-2	.	CASSLSPTTANYGYTF	TGTGCCAGCAGCCTTTCTCCCACCACGGCTAACTATGGCTACACCTTC
.	TRBV5-4	TRBJ2-7	.	CASSLVSGPTYEQYF	TGTGCCAGCAGCTTGGTTTCGGGCCCTACCTACGAGCAGTACTTC